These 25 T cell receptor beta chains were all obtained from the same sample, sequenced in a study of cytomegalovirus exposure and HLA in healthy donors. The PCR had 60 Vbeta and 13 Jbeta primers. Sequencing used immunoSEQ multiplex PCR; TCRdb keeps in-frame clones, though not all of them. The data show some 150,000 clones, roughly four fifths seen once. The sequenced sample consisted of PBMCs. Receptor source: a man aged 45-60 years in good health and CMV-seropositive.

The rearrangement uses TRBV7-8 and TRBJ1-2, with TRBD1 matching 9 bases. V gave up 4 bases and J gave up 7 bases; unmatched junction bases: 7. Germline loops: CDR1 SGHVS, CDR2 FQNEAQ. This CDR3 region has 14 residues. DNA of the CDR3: TGTGCCAGCAGCTCATCGACAGGGGGATTTGGCTACACCTTC. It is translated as CASSSSTGGFGYTF.

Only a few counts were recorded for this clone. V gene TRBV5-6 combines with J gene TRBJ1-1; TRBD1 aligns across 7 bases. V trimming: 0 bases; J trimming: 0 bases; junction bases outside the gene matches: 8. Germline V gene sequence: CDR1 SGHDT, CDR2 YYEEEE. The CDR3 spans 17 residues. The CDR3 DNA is TGTGCCAGCAGCTTGGCAATAACAGGGGCGATGAACACTGAAGCTTTCTTT. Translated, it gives CASSLAITGAMNTEAFF.

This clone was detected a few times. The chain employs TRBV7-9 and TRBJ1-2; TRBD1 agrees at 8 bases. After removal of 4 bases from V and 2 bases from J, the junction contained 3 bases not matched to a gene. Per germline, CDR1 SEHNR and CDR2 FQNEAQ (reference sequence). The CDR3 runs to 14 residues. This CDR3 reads CASSWTGSNYGYTF. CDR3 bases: TGTGCCAGCAGCTGGACAGGGTCAAACTATGGCTACACCTTC.

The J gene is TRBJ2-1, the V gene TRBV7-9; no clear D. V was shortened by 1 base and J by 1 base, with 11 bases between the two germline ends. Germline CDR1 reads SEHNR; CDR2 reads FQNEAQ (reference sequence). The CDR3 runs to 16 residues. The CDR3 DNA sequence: TGTGCCAGCAGCTTAGTGTCTAGTGGGTCCTACAATGAGCAGTTCTTC. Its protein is CASSLVSSGSYNEQFF.

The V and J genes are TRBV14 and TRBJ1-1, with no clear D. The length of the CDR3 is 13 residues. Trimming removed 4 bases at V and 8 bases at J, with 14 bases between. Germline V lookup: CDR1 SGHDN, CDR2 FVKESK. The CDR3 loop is CASSPLRPTEAFF. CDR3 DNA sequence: TGTGCCAGCAGCCCCCTCAGGCCAACCGAAGCTTTCTTT.

The CDR3 sequence: CASSPSGRAYTGELFF. The DNA for the CDR3 is TGTGCCAGCAGCCCGAGCGGGAGGGCCTACACCGGGGAGCTGTTTTTT. The rearrangement uses TRBV9 and TRBJ2-2; the match to TRBD2 covers 10 bases. CDR3 length: 16 amino acids. Per the germline V gene, CDR1 is SGDLS and CDR2 is YYNGEE. V lost 4 bases and J lost 3; bases outside the gene matches: 6.

The CDR3 loop is CASSLGGRAPYEQYF. CDR3 DNA sequence: TGCGCCAGCAGCTTGGGCGGGAGGGCCCCCTACGAGCAGTACTTC. The chain employs TRBV5-1 and TRBJ2-7; 9 nucleotides match TRBD2. The CDR3 is 15 residues long. The germline CDR1 and CDR2 sequences are SGHRS and YFSETQ. With V trimmed by 0 bases and J by 2 bases, 3 bases remained unmatched.

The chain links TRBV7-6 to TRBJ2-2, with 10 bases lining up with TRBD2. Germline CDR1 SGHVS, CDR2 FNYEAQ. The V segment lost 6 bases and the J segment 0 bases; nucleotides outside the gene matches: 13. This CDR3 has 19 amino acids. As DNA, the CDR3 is TGTGCCAGCAGTTTCACTCCCTTTAGCGGGGGGACGAACACCGGGGAGCTGTTTTTT. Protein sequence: CASSFTPFSGGTNTGELFF. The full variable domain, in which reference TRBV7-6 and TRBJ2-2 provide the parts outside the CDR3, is GAGVSQSPRYKVTKRGQDVALRCDPISGHVSLYWYRQALGQGPEFLTYFNYEAQQDKSGLPNDRFSAERPEGSISTLTIQRTEQRDSAMYRCASSFTPFSGGTNTGELFFGEGSRLTVL.

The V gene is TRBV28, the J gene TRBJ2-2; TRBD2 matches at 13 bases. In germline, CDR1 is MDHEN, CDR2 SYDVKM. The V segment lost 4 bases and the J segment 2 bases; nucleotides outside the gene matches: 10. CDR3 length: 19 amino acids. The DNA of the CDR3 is TGTGCCAGCAGTTCCGGACTAGCGGGAGTGGAGATTAACACCGGGGAGCTGTTTTTT. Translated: CASSSGLAGVEINTGELFF.

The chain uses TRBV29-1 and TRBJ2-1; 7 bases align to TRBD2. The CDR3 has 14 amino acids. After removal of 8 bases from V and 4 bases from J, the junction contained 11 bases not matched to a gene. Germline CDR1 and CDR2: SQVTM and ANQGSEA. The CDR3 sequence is CSFRAGEVYNEQFF. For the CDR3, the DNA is TGCAGCTTTAGGGCGGGAGAGGTTTACAATGAGCAGTTCTTC.

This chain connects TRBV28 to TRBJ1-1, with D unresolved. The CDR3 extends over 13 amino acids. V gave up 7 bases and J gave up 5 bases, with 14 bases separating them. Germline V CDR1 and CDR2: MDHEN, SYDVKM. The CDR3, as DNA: TGTGCCAGCATAGAGGGTACAGCAACTGAAGCTTTCTTT. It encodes CASIEGTATEAFF.

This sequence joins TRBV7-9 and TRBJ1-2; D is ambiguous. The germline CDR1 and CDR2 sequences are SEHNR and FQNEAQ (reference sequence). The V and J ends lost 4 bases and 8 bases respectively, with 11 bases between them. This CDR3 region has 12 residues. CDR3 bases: TGTGCCAGCAGCTCCACGAGACTCGGCTACACCTTC. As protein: CASSSTRLGYTF.

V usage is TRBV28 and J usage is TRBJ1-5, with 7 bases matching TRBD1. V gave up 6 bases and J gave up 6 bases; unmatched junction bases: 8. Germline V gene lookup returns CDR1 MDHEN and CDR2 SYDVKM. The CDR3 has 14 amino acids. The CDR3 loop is CASRLTGATQPQHF. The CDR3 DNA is TGTGCCAGCAGGCTTACAGGGGCCACTCAGCCCCAGCATTTT. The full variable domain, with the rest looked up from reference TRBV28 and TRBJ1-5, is DVKVTQSSRYLVKRTGEKVFLECVQDMDHENMFWYRQDPGLGLRLIYFSYDVKMKEKGDIPEGYSVSREKKERFSLILESASTNQTSMYLCASRLTGATQPQHFGDGTRLSIL.

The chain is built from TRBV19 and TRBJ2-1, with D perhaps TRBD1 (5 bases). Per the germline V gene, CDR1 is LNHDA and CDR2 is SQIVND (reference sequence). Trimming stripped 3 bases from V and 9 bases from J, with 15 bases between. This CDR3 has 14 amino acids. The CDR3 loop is CASSISSPQGEQFF. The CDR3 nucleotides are TGTGCCAGTAGTATCTCGAGCCCCCAGGGTGAGCAGTTCTTC.

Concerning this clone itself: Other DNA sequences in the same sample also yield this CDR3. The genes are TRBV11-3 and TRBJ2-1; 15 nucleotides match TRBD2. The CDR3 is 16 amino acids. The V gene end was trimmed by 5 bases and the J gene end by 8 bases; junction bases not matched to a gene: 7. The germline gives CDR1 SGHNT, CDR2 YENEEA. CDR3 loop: CASSLGLAGGGDEQFF. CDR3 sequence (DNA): TGTGCCAGCAGCCTGGGACTAGCGGGGGGCGGGGATGAGCAGTTCTTC.

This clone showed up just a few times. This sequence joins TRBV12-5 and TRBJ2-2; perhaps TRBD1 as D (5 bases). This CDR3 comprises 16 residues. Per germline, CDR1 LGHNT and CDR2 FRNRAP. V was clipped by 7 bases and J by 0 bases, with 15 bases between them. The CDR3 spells CASASGQHTNTGELFF. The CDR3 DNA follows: TGTGCTAGTGCCTCAGGGCAGCACACGAACACCGGGGAGCTGTTTTTT.

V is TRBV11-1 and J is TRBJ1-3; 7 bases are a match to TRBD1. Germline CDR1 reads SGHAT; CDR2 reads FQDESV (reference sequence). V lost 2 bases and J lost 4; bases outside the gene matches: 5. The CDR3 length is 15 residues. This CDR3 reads CASSLNRGRGNTIYF. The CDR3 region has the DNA TGTGCCAGCAGCTTAAACAGGGGACGCGGAAACACCATATATTTT.

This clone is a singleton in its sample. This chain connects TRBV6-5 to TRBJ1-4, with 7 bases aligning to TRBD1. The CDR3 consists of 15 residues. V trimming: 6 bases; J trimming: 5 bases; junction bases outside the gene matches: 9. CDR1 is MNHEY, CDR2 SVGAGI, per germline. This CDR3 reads CASSHRDSLNEKLFF. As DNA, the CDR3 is TGTGCCAGCAGCCACCGGGACAGCCTCAATGAAAAACTGTTTTTT.

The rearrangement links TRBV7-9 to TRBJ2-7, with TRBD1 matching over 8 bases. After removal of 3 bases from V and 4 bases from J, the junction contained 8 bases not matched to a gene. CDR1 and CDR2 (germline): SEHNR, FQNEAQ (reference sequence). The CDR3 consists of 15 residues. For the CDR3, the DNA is TGTGCCAGCAGCTTGGTTGGACAGGGCCCATACGAGCAGTACTTC. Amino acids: CASSLVGQGPYEQYF.

The CDR3 DNA reads TGTGCCAGCAGTTACTTCGGACTAGCGGCAGATACGCAGTATTTT. This gives the protein CASSYFGLAADTQYF. The gene calls are TRBV6-5 and TRBJ2-3; 10 bases match TRBD2. With V trimmed by 1 base and J by 4 bases, 2 bases remained unmatched. Germline CDR1 is MNHEY and CDR2 is SVGAGI. The length of the CDR3 is 15 residues.

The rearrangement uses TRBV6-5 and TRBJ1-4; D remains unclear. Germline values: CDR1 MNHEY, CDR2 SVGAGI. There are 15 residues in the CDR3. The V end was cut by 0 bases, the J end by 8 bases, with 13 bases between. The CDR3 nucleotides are TGTGCCAGCAGTTACTCCGGAGGCCACGGGGAAAAACTGTTTTTT. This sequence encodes CASSYSGGHGEKLFF.

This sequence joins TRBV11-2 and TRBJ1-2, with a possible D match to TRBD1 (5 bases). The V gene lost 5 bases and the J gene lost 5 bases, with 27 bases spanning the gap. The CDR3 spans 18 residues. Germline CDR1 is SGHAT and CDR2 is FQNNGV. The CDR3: CASSTSYPRKRGSYGYTF. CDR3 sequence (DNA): TGTGCCAGCAGCACATCCTACCCCAGGAAAAGGGGCTCATATGGCTACACCTTC.

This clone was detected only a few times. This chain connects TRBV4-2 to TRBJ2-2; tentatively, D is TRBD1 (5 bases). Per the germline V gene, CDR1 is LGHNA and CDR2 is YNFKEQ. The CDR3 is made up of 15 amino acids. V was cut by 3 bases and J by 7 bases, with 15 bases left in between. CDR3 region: CASSQDNAGYGELFF. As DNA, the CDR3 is TGTGCCAGCAGCCAGGACAACGCAGGATACGGGGAGCTGTTTTTT.

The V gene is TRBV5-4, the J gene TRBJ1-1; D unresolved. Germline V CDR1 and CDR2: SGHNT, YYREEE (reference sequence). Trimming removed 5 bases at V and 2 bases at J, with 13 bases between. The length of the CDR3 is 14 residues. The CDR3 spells CASSVGRGNTEAFF. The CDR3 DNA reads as TGTGCCAGCAGTGTAGGGCGGGGTAACACTGAAGCTTTCTTT.

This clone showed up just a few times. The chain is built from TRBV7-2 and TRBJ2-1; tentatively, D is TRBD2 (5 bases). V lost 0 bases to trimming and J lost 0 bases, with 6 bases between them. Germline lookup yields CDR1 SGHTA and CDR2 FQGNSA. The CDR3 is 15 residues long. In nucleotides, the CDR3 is TGTGCCAGCAGCTTAGCTAGCGACTCCTACAATGAGCAGTTCTTC. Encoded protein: CASSLASDSYNEQFF.